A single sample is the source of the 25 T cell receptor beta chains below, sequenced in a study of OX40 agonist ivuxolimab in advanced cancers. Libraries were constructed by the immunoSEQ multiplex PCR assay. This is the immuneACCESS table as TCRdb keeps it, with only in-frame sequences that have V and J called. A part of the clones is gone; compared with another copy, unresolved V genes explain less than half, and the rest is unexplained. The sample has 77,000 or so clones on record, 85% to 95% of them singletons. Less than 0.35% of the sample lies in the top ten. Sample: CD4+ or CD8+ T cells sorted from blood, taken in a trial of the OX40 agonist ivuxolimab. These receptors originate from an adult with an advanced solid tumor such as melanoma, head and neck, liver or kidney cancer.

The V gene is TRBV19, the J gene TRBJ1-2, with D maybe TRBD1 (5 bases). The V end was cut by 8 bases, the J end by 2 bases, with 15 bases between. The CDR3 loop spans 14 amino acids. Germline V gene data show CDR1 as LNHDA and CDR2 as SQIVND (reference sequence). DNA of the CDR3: TGTGCCAGTGCCCAAACAGGAACCAACTATGGCTACACCTTC. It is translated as CASAQTGTNYGYTF.

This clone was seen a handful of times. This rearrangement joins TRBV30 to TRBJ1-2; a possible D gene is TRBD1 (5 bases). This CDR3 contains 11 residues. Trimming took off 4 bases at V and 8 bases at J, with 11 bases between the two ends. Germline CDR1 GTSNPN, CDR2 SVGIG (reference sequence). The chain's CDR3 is CAWNRRGGYTF. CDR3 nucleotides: TGTGCCTGGAATCGGAGGGGAGGCTACACCTTC.

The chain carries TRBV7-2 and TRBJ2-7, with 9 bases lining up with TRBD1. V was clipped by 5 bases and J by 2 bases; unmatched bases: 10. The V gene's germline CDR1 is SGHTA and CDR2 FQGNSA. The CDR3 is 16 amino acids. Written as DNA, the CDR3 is TGTGCCAGCAGCCTCGAGTTCCGGGACAGGGCCTACGAGCAGTACTTC. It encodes CASSLEFRDRAYEQYF.

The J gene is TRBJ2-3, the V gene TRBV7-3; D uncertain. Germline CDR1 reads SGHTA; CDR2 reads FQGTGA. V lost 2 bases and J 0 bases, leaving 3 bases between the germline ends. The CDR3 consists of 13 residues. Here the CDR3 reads CASSLGSTDTQYF. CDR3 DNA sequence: TGTGCCAGCAGCTTAGGTAGCACAGATACGCAGTATTTT.

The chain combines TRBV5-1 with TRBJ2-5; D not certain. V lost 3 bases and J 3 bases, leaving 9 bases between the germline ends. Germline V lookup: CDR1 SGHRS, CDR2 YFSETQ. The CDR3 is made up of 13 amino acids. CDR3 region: CASSSSREETQYF. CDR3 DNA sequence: TGCGCCAGCAGCTCTAGTCGGGAAGAGACCCAGTACTTC.

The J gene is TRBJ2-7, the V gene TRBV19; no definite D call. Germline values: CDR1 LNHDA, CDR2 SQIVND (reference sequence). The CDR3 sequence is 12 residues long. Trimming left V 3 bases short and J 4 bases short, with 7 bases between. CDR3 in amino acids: CASSISGYEQYF. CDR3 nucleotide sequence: TGTGCCAGTAGTATCTCTGGGTACGAGCAGTACTTC.

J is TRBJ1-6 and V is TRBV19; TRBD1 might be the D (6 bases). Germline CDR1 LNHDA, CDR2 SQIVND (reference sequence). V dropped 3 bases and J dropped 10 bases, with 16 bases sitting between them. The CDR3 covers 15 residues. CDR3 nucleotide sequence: TGTGCCAGTAGTATCACGGGGGCTCTAGGGTCACCCCTCCACTTT. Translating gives CASSITGALGSPLHF.

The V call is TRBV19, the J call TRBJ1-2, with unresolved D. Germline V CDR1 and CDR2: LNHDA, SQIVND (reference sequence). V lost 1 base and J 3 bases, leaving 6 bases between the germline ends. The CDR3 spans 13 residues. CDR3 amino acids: CASSIGPYYGYTF. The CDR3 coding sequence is TGTGCCAGTAGTATAGGCCCCTACTATGGCTACACCTTC.

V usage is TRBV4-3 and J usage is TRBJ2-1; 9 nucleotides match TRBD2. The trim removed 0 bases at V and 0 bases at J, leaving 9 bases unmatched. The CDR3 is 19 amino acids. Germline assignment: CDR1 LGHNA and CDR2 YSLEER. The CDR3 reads CASSQDPAGGQDSYNEQFF. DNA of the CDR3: TGCGCCAGCAGCCAAGACCCAGCGGGAGGTCAAGACTCCTACAATGAGCAGTTCTTC.

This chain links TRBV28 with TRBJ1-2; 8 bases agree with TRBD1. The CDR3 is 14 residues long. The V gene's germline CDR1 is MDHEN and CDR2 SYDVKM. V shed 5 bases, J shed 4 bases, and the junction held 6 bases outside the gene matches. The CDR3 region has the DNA TGTGCCAGCAGTCCACCGGGACAGGTCTATGGCTACACCTTC. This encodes CASSPPGQVYGYTF.

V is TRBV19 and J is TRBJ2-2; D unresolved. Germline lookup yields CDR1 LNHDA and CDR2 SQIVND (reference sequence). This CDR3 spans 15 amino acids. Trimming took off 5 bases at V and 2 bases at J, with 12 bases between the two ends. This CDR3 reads CASSGRTVNTGELFF. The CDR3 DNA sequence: TGTGCCAGTAGTGGACGGACCGTAAACACCGGGGAGCTGTTTTTT.

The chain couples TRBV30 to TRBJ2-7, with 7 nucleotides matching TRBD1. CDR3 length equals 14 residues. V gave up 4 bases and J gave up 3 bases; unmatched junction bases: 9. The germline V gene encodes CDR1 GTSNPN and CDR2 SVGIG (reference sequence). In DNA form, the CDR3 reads TGTGCCTGGAACAGGGACAGCCGAGACTACGAGCAGTACTTC. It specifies CAWNRDSRDYEQYF.

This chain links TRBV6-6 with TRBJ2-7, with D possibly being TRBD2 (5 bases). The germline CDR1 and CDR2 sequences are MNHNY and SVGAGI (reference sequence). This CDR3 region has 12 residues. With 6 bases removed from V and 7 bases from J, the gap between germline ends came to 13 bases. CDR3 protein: CASSPLTGEQYF. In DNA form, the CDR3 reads TGTGCCAGCAGCCCCTTAACGGGGGAGCAGTACTTC.

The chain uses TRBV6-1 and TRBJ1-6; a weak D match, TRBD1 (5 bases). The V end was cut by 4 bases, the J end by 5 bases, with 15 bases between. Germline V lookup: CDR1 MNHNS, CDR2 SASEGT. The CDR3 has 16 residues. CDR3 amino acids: CASSAGRLPNNSPLHF. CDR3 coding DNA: TGTGCCAGCAGTGCGGGACGCCTTCCGAATAATTCACCCCTCCACTTT.

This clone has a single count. The CDR3 region is CASSPSFSSGNTIYF. The CDR3 nucleotides are TGTGCCAGCAGCCCTTCGTTCAGCTCTGGAAACACCATATATTTT. The V gene is TRBV7-9, the J gene TRBJ1-3; no clear D gene. The CDR3 runs 15 residues. V shed 5 bases and J shed 0 bases, with 11 bases lying between them. The V gene's germline CDR1 is SEHNR and CDR2 FQNEAQ (reference sequence).

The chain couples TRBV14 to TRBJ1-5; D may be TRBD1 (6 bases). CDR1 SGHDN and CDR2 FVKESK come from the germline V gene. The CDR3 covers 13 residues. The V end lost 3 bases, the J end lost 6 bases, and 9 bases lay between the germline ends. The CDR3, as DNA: TGTGCCAGCAGCCAGGGGGCGGGTCAGCCCCAGCATTTT. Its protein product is CASSQGAGQPQHF.

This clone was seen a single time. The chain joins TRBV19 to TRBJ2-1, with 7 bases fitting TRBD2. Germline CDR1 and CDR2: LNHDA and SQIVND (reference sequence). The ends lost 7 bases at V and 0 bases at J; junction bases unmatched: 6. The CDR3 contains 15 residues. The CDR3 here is CASTRPGGSYNEQFF. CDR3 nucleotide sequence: TGTGCCAGTACAAGGCCGGGAGGCTCCTACAATGAGCAGTTCTTC.

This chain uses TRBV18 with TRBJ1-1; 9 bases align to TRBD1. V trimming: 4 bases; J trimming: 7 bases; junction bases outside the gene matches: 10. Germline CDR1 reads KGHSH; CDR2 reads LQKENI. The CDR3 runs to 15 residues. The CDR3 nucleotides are TGTGCCAGCTCACAAAGGGGACAGGGTGGCGGTGAAGCTTTCTTT. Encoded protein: CASSQRGQGGGEAFF.

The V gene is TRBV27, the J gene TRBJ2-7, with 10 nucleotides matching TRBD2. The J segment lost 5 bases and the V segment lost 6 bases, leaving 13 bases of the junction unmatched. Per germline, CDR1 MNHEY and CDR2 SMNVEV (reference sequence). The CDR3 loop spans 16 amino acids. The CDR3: CASRQDSLAGVNEQYF. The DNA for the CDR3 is TGTGCCAGCAGACAAGATTCTCTAGCGGGAGTCAACGAGCAGTACTTC.

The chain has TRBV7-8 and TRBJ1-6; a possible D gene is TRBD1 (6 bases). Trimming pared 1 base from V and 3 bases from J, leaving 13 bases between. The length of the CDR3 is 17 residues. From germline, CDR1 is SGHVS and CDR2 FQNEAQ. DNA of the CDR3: TGTGCCAGCAGCTTAGTTGGACAGCGATACTATAATTCACCCCTCCACTTT. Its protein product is CASSLVGQRYYNSPLHF.

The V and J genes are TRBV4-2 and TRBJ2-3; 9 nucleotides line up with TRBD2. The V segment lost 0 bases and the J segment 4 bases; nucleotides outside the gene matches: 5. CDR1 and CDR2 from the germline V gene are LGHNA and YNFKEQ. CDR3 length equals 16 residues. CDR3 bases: TGTGCCAGCAGCCAAGATAGTAGCGGGGGAGCAGATACGCAGTATTTT. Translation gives CASSQDSSGGADTQYF.

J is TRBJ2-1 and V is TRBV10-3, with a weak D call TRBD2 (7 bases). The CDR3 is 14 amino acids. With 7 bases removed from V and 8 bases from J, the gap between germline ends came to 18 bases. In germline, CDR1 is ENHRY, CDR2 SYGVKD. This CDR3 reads CAITNRGGADEQFF. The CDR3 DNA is TGTGCCATCACGAATCGTGGGGGGGCCGATGAGCAGTTCTTC.

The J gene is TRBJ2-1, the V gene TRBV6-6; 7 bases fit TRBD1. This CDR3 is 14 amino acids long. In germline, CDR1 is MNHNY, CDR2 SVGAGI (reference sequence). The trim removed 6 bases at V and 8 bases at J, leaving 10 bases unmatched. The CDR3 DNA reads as TGTGCCAGCAGCGGGACAGTGGCAAGGTATGAGCAGTTCTTC. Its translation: CASSGTVARYEQFF.

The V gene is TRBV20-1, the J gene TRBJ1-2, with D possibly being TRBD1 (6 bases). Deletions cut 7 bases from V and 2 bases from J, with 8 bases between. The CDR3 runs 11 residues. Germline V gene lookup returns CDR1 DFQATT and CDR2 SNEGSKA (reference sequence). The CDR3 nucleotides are TGCAGTGGCACAGGGAACTATGGCTACACCTTC. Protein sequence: CSGTGNYGYTF.

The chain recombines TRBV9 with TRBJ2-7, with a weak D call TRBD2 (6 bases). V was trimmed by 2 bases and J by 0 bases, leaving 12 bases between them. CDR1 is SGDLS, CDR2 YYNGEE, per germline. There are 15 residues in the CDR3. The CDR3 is CASSVGGASSYEQYF. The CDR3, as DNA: TGTGCCAGCAGCGTGGGCGGGGCCAGCTCCTACGAGCAGTACTTC.